The entry below gives a single T cell receptor beta chain sequence along with its context. Measured with immunoSEQ multiplex PCR; TCRdb has only the in-frame clones, and not every one. The table has some 740,000 clones, over 90% seen once. The data derive from a study of shared clonotypes between healthy human individuals. Trimming left V 6 bases short and J 0 bases short, with 12 bases between. The CDR3 loop spans 14 amino acids. Germline loops: CDR1 MDHEN, CDR2 SYDVKM. Naive CD8 cells, CD45RO-negative and positively selected for CCR7, excluded terminally differentiated effector memory CD45RA+ cells.

The specimen was naive CD8+ T cells sorted from blood. The chain recombines TRBV28 with TRBJ2-7; D gene uncertain. The receptor's source is a man aged 30 to 45 in good health. CDR3 coding DNA: TGTGCCAGCAGCCTTTCTTCAAGCTCCTACGAGCAGTACTTC. Its translation: CASSLSSSSYEQYF.